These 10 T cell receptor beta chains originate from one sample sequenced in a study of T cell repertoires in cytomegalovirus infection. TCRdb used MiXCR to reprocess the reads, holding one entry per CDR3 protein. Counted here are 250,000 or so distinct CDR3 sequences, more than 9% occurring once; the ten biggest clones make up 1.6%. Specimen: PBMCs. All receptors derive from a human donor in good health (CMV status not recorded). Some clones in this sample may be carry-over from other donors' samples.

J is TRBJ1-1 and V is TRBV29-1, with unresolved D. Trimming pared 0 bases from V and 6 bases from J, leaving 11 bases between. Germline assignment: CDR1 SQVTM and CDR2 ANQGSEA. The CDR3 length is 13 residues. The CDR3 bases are TGCAGCGTTGAAGATTGGGGTGGTGCTGAAGCTTTCTTT. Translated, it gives CSVEDWGGAEAFF.

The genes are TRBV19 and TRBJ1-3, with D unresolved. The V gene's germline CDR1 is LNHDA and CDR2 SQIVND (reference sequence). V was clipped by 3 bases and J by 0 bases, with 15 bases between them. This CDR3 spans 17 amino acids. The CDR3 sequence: CASSIGRVGSSGNTIYF. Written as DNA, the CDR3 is TGTGCCAGTAGTATCGGCCGGGTTGGGTCCTCTGGAAACACCATATATTTT.

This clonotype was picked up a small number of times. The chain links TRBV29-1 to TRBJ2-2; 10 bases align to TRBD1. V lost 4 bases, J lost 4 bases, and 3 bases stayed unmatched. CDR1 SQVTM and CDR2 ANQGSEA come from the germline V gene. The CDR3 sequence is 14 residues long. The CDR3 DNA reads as TGCAGCGTTGTAGGGACAGGGGCCACCGGGGAGCTGTTTTTT. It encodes CSVVGTGATGELFF.

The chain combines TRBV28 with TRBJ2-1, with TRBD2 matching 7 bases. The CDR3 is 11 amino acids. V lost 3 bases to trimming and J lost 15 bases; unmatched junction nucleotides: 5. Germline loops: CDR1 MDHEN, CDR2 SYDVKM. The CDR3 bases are TGTGCCAGCAGTTTCGGACTAGTCCGGTTCTTC. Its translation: CASSFGLVRFF.

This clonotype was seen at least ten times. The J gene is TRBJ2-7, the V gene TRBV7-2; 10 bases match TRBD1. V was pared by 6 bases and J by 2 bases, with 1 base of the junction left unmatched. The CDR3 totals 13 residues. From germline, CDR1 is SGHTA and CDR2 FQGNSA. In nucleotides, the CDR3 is TGTGCCAGCAGGGGACAGGGGACCTACGAGCAGTACTTC. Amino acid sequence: CASRGQGTYEQYF.

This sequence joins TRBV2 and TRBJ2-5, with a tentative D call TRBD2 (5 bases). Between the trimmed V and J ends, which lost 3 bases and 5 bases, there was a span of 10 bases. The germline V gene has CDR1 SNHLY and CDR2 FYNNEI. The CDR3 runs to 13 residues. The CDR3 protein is CASSEWGEETQYF. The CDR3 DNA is TGTGCCAGCAGTGAGTGGGGAGAGGAGACCCAGTACTTC.

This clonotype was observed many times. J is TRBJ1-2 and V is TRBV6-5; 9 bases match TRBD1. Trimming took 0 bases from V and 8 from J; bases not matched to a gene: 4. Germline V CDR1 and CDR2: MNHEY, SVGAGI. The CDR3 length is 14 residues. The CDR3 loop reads CASSYSRTGEGYTF. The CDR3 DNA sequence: TGTGCCAGCAGTTACTCTAGGACAGGGGAGGGCTACACCTTC.

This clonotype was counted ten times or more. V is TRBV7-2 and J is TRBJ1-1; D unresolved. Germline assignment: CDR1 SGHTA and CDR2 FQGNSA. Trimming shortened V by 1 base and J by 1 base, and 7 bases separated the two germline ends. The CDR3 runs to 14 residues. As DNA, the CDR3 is TGTGCCAGCAGCTTAGAACCTTCGAACACTGAAGCTTTCTTT. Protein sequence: CASSLEPSNTEAFF.

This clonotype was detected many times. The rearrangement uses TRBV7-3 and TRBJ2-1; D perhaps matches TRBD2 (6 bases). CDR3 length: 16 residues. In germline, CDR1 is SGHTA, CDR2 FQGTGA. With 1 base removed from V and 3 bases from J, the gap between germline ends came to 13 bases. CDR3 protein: CASSLIGGAFYNEQFF. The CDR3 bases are TGTGCCAGCAGCTTAATCGGGGGAGCCTTCTACAATGAGCAGTTCTTC.

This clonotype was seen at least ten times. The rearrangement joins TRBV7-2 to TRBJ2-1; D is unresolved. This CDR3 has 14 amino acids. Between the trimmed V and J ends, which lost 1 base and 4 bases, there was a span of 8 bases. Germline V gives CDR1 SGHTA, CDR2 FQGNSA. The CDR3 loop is CASSLDSYYNEQFF. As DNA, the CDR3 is TGTGCCAGCAGCTTAGATTCCTATTACAATGAGCAGTTCTTC.